The present entry profiles one T cell receptor beta chain with its context. The antigen remains undetermined. The data belong to a study of OX40 agonist ivuxolimab in advanced cancers. In the study overall: Past anti-PD-1, anti-PD-L1 or anti-CTLA-4 therapy was accepted, and roughly 42% had received some. Study-level points and caveats: Averaging showed that CD8+ T cells had more expanded clones than CD4+ did.

Germline assignment: CDR1 SGHAT and CDR2 FQNNGV. The CDR3 extends over 14 amino acids. V was clipped by 1 base and J by 9 bases, with 15 bases between them. Peripheral blood came from all dose cohorts at three timepoints. TCRdb's table, derived via immunoSEQ multiplex PCR, lists solely in-frame clones and lacks some. The sample has 70,000 or so clones; more than 75% are singletons. This chain links TRBV11-2 with TRBJ1-1; D remains ambiguous. This specimen was CD4+ or CD8+ T cells sorted from blood, taken in a trial of the OX40 agonist ivuxolimab. The clonotype originates from an adult with an advanced solid tumor such as melanoma, head and neck, liver or kidney cancer. The CDR3 region is CASSLGFGSAKAFF. CDR3 nucleotides: TGTGCCAGCAGCTTAGGGTTTGGGTCCGCAAAAGCTTTCTTT.